The rows below give T cell receptor beta chains drawn from one sample of a study of CD8+ T cells in alopecia areata. Some clones are missing from TCRdb's copy, which holds only in-frame ones; the method was immunoSEQ multiplex PCR. The sample records hundreds of thousands of clones, around 64% being singletons. The sample here was CD4+ T cells sorted from blood, taken around week 53, from a patient treated with tofacitinib. Receptors originate from a human donor with alopecia areata. Each CDR3 is given with its conserved first and last residue. The order of the fields is CDR3 protein, CDR3 DNA, J gene, clone size, V gene, D gene. The D gene is left open where the match is weak. For some rows the clone size is stated as once, few or many, or as a class when expanded; others skip it.

CASSPGRETQYF,TGTGCCAGCAGCCCCGGTCGAGAGACCCAGTACTTC,TRBJ2-5,few,TRBV6-6,-
CSVREGGTSNQPQHF,TGCAGCGTGAGGGAGGGGGGAACGAGCAATCAGCCCCAGCATTTT,TRBJ1-5,-,TRBV29-1,-
CAIVSLAGGRTDTQYF,TGTGCCATCGTGTCTTTAGCGGGGGGGCGGACAGATACGCAGTATTTT,TRBJ2-3,-,TRBV21-1,-
CSVVKGAQETQYF,TGCAGCGTTGTTAAGGGGGCACAAGAGACCCAGTACTTC,TRBJ2-5,few,TRBV29-1,TRBD1
CASSQDLQGRLIYEQYF,TGCGCCAGCAGCCAAGATCTTCAGGGGCGTTTAATCTACGAGCAGTACTTC,TRBJ2-7,once,TRBV4-1,-
CASSRQGSSYNEQFF,TGTGCCAGCAGCCGACAGGGAAGCTCCTACAATGAGCAGTTCTTC,TRBJ2-1,-,TRBV6-5,TRBD1
CASSRGIGELFF,TGTGCCAGCAGCCGAGGAATTGGGGAGCTGTTTTTT,TRBJ2-2,-,TRBV27,-
CASSVTGYGYTF,TGTGCCAGCAGCGTCACAGGCTATGGCTACACCTTC,TRBJ1-2,-,TRBV9,-
CASRERTGSDTQYF,TGTGCCAGCAGAGAGCGGACGGGATCAGATACGCAGTATTTT,TRBJ2-3,few,TRBV6-5,-
CAWSKEFGTEAFF,TGTGCCTGGAGTAAAGAGTTTGGCACTGAAGCTTTCTTT,TRBJ1-1,-,TRBV30,-
CSVEGTTYNEQFF,TGCAGCGTTGAAGGGACTACCTACAATGAGCAGTTCTTC,TRBJ2-1,-,TRBV29-1,-
CAWSVQGQGPYQPQHF,TGTGCCTGGAGTGTCCAGGGACAGGGTCCTTATCAGCCCCAGCATTTT,TRBJ1-5,once,TRBV30,TRBD1
CSVSRGNQPQHF,TGCAGCGTCAGCCGGGGGAATCAGCCCCAGCATTTT,TRBJ1-5,-,TRBV29-1,-
CAGVGEETQYF,TGTGCCGGGGTCGGGGAAGAGACCCAGTACTTC,TRBJ2-5,-,TRBV7-9,-
CAWGAHRGKNTEAFF,TGTGCCTGGGGTGCCCACAGGGGAAAGAACACTGAAGCTTTCTTT,TRBJ1-1,-,TRBV30,TRBD1
CASSQSRPAPGQGETQYF,TGTGCCAGCAGCCAATCAAGACCGGCCCCGGGACAAGGGGAGACCCAGTACTTC,TRBJ2-5,-,TRBV4-2,-
CSVGRGNYEQYF,TGCAGCGTCGGCAGGGGGAACTACGAGCAGTACTTC,TRBJ2-7,-,TRBV29-1,TRBD1
CASSSRTGGFYNEQFF,TGTGCCAGCAGCAGCAGGACAGGGGGCTTCTACAATGAGCAGTTCTTC,TRBJ2-1,-,TRBV7-8,TRBD1
CASSPGEQETQYF,TGCGCCAGCAGCCCCGGGGAGCAAGAGACCCAGTACTTC,TRBJ2-5,-,TRBV4-3,-
CAHGTSVYEQYF,TGTGCCCATGGTACCTCTGTCTACGAGCAGTACTTC,TRBJ2-7,-,TRBV10-3,-